This paragraph reports one T cell receptor beta chain. This record belongs to a study of identical twins. TCRdb re-derived calls from the 5' RACE reads in MiXCR, one entry per CDR3 protein. This sample carries around 340,000 distinct CDR3 sequences, about 9% of them seen once, and the ten largest clones take roughly 9%. The TCR originated in a woman in her forties or fifties in good health. Sequenced: naive T cells sorted from blood.

The CDR3 loop is CASIFRQEDNSPLHF. The DNA for the CDR3 is TGTGCCAGCATTTTCCGACAGGAGGATAATTCACCCCTCCACTTT. The chain uses TRBV21-1 and TRBJ1-6; the tabulated D call, TRBD1, remains unverified against the DNA. TRBV21-1 is marked as a pseudogene. The CDR3 contains 15 residues.